This T cell receptor beta chain is drawn from a study of CD8+ T cells in alopecia areata. Treatment specified: oral pan-JAK inhibitor, 5-10 mg twice daily. Once RNA had been extracted, it was reverse transcribed into cDNA to act as the sequencing template. TCRdb keeps only in-frame clones here, not all; method: immunoSEQ multiplex PCR. The data contain about 42,000 clones, about three fifths of them singletons. Sequences were derived from CD8+ T cells sorted from blood, sampled at week 4, from a patient treated with tofacitinib. The TCR sequence derives from a human donor with alopecia areata.

DNA for the CDR3: TGCGCCAGCACGGGTAGGGGCGAGCAGTACTTC. It is translated as CASTGRGEQYF. The chain employs TRBV5-1 and TRBJ2-7; maybe TRBD1 (5 bases). Germline assignment: CDR1 SGHRS and CDR2 YFSETQ. V was clipped by 6 bases and J by 6 bases, with 10 bases between them. The CDR3 consists of 11 residues.